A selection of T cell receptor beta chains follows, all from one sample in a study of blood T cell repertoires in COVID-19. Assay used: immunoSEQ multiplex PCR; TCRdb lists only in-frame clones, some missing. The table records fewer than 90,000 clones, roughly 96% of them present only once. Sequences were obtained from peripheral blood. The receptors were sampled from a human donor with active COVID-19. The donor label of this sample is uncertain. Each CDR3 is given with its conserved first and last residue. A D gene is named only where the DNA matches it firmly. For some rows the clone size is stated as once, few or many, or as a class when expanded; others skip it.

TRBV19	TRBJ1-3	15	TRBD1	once	CASSPTGSFGNTIYF	TGTGCCAGTAGCCCGACAGGGAGTTTTGGAAACACCATATATTTT
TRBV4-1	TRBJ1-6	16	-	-	CASSQPSSGVGSPLHF	TGCGCCAGCAGCCAGCCCTCCTCAGGGGTCGGTTCACCCCTCCACTTT
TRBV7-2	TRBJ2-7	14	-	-	CASSLARDTNEQYF	TGTGCCAGCAGCTTAGCCAGGGATACCAACGAGCAGTACTTC
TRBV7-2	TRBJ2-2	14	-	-	CASSLQGITGELFF	TGTGCCAGCAGCTTACAGGGTATCACCGGGGAGCTGTTTTTT
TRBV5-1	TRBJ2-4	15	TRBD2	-	CASSGTRAGDVIQYF	TGCGCCAGCAGCGGCACGCGAGCGGGAGACGTCATTCAGTACTTC
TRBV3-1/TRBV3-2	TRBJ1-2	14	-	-	CASSQGTANYGYTF	TGTGCCAGCAGCCAAGGCACAGCTAACTATGGCTACACCTTC
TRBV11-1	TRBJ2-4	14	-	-	CASSLGSGKNIQYF	TGTGCCAGCAGCTTAGGGTCCGGCAAAAACATTCAGTACTTC
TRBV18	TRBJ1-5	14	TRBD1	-	CASSPTTGFQPQHF	TGTGCCAGCTCACCGACGACAGGGTTTCAGCCCCAGCATTTT
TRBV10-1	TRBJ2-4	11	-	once	CASVTIGIQYF	TGCGCCAGCGTAACCATCGGCATTCAGTACTTC
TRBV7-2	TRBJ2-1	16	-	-	CASSQDNPISYNEQFF	TGTGCCAGCAGCCAGGACAACCCTATATCCTACAATGAGCAGTTCTTC
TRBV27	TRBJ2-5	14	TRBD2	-	CASSRLAGQETQYF	TGTGCCAGCAGTAGACTAGCGGGCCAAGAGACCCAGTACTTC
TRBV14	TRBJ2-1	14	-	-	CASSQVPVYNEQFF	TGTGCCAGCAGCCAAGTTCCGGTCTACAATGAGCAGTTCTTC
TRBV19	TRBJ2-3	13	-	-	CASSLQGTDTQYF	TGTGCCAGTAGTCTACAGGGTACAGATACGCAGTATTTT
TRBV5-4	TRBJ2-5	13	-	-	CASSPLLQETQYF	TGTGCCAGCAGCCCCCTTCTTCAAGAGACCCAGTACTTC
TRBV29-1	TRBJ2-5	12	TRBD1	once	CSVRQGEETQYF	TGCAGCGTAAGACAGGGAGAAGAGACCCAGTACTTC
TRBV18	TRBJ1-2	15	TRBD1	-	CASSPGQGSFYGYTF	TGTGCCAGCTCACCCGGACAGGGCTCATTCTATGGCTACACCTTC